One and the same sample provided the 11 T cell receptor beta chains below, sequenced in a study of blood T cell repertoires in COVID-19. Only in-frame clones appear in the TCRdb table, and some are missing; sequencing was by immunoSEQ multiplex PCR. This table has roughly 250,000 clones, 81% appearing once. The sample comprised peripheral blood. The receptors originated from a woman aged 55-75 years with active or convalescent COVID-19.

The V call is TRBV7-9, the J call TRBJ2-3; a possible D gene is TRBD2 (6 bases). The CDR3 covers 16 residues. V dropped 5 bases and J dropped 3 bases, with 18 bases sitting between them. Germline lookup yields CDR1 SEHNR and CDR2 FQNEAQ (reference sequence). CDR3 protein: CASSPLDAAGTDTQYF. In DNA, the CDR3 is TGTGCCAGCAGCCCTCTGGATGCCGCGGGAACAGATACGCAGTATTTT.

The V and J genes are TRBV29-1 and TRBJ1-1; tentative D call: TRBD1 (6 bases). Trimming took off 6 bases at V and 0 bases at J, with 11 bases between the two ends. The CDR3 has 13 amino acids. CDR1 and CDR2 from the germline V gene are SQVTM and ANQGSEA. The CDR3: CSVVRGVNTEAFF. The CDR3 DNA reads TGCAGCGTAGTCAGGGGTGTGAACACTGAAGCTTTCTTT. Drawing the rest from reference TRBV29-1 and TRBJ1-1, the complete variable domain is SAVISQKPSRDICQRGTSLTIQCQVDSQVTMMFWYRQQPGQSLTLIATANQGSEATYESGFVIDKFPISRPNLTFSTLTVSNMSPEDSSIYLCSVVRGVNTEAFFGQGTRLTVV.

The chain joins TRBV27 to TRBJ2-7; maybe TRBD2 (5 bases). This CDR3 has 18 residues. Germline CDR1 reads MNHEY; CDR2 reads SMNVEV (reference sequence). V was pared by 11 bases and J by 1 base, with 30 bases between. The CDR3 protein is CASTLRGTASGVSYEQYF. The CDR3 region has the DNA TGTGCCTCTACTCTGAGAGGCACAGCGTCCGGGGTATCCTACGAGCAGTACTTC.

CDR3: CASSPFAQNTEAFF. The CDR3 DNA reads as TGTGCCAGCAGCCCCTTCGCGCAGAACACTGAAGCTTTCTTT. This chain links TRBV3-1 (or the pseudogene TRBV3-2) with TRBJ1-1; no clear D gene. Germline values: CDR1 LGHDT, CDR2 YNNKEL (reference sequence). CDR3 length: 14 residues. V was clipped by 4 bases and J by 1 base, with 10 bases between them.

This clone was detected a few times. This sequence joins TRBV5-4 and TRBJ1-5; the D gene is possibly TRBD1 (5 bases). Germline lookup yields CDR1 SGHNT and CDR2 YYREEE (reference sequence). The CDR3 consists of 15 residues. Trimming removed 0 bases at V and 5 bases at J, with 12 bases between. The DNA for the CDR3 is TGTGCCAGCAGCTTGGGGGGCAGGGCCGATCAGCCCCAGCATTTT. Translation gives CASSLGGRADQPQHF.

The chain is built from TRBV5-5 and TRBJ1-5; 9 bases are shared with TRBD1. The junction had 1 base not matched to a gene; V was cut back by 4 bases and J by 5 bases. CDR1 and CDR2 from the germline V gene are SGHKS and YYEKEE (reference sequence). The CDR3 contains 13 residues. CDR3 protein: CASSRTGDQPQHF. Written as DNA, the CDR3 is TGTGCCAGCAGCCGGACAGGGGATCAGCCCCAGCATTTT.

The chain joins TRBV6-4 to TRBJ1-2; 11 nucleotides agree with TRBD1. Trimming at V came to 0 bases and at J to 5 bases, leaving 5 bases not matched to a gene. CDR3 length: 16 residues. From germline, CDR1 is MRHNA and CDR2 SNTAGT. The CDR3 here is CASSDSGQGGRYGYTF. In DNA form, the CDR3 reads TGTGCCAGCAGTGACTCGGGACAGGGGGGGAGATATGGCTACACCTTC.

The chain recombines TRBV30 with TRBJ1-5; perhaps TRBD1 as D (6 bases). V gave up 5 bases and J gave up 8 bases, with 16 bases separating them. The CDR3 contains 13 residues. Germline CDR1 is GTSNPN and CDR2 is SVGIG (reference sequence). CDR3 protein: CAWATGLGEPQHF. CDR3 nucleotides: TGTGCCTGGGCGACAGGTCTTGGCGAGCCCCAGCATTTT.

The chain is built from TRBV28 and TRBJ1-4, with TRBD1 as a possible D gene (6 bases). V was shortened by 3 bases and J by 4 bases, with 12 bases between the two germline ends. The CDR3 consists of 15 residues. Germline assignment: CDR1 MDHEN and CDR2 SYDVKM. The CDR3 nucleotides are TGTGCCAGCAGTTTCCTGCAGGGGATTAATGAAAAACTGTTTTTT. It encodes CASSFLQGINEKLFF.

This clone occurred once. The chain links TRBV7-8 to TRBJ1-6, with 8 bases fitting TRBD1. In germline, CDR1 is SGHVS, CDR2 FQNEAQ. The CDR3 covers 17 residues. J lost 6 bases, V lost 1 base, and 8 bases had no gene match. CDR3 bases: TGTGCCAGCAGCTTAGGACGGACAGGGCGGCCTAATTCACCCCTCCACTTT. This translates into CASSLGRTGRPNSPLHF.

The rearrangement uses TRBV5-8 and TRBJ2-5; TRBD1 agrees at 8 bases. Trimming cost V 2 bases and J 4 bases; bases outside gene matches: 7. CDR3 length: 15 amino acids. The germline V gene has CDR1 SGHTS and CDR2 YDEGEE. CDR3 coding DNA: TGTGCCAGCAGCTTCAGCGGACAGGGTGGAGAGACCCAGTACTTC. This encodes CASSFSGQGGETQYF. Together with reference TRBV5-8 and TRBJ2-5, the CDR3 gives the full variable domain: EAGVTQSPTHLIKTRGQQATLRCSPISGHTSVYWYQQALGLGLQFLLWYDEGEERNRGNFPPRFSGRQFPNYSSELNVNALELEDSALYLCASSFSGQGGETQYFGPGTRLLVL.